In its sample, the clone carrying this T cell receptor beta chain was seen once. These data originate in a study of blood T cell repertoires in COVID-19. Whole-study context: From the United States, Italy and Spain came samples of acute and convalescent COVID-19. PBMCs, B-cell-depleted T cells, or T cells were the source of the cDNA or gDNA that made up the material.

This table comes from immunoSEQ multiplex PCR, and its TCRdb copy is limited to in-frame clones, with some not included. The table records some 170,000 clones, roughly 90% of them present only once. Input material: peripheral blood. The source of this sequence is a woman between 50 and 59 years old with acute or convalescent COVID-19.

The CDR3 sequence is CARSTGLAGGPDTGELFF. The CDR3 coding sequence is TGTGCCAGAAGCACAGGACTAGCGGGGGGGCCTGACACCGGGGAGCTGTTTTTT. The chain links TRBV5-3 to TRBJ2-2; TRBD2 matches 15 bases. TRBV5-3 is an ORF for which the function is uncertain. The V and J ends lost 4 bases and 3 bases, in that order; junction bases with no gene match: 7. The CDR3 is 18 residues long.